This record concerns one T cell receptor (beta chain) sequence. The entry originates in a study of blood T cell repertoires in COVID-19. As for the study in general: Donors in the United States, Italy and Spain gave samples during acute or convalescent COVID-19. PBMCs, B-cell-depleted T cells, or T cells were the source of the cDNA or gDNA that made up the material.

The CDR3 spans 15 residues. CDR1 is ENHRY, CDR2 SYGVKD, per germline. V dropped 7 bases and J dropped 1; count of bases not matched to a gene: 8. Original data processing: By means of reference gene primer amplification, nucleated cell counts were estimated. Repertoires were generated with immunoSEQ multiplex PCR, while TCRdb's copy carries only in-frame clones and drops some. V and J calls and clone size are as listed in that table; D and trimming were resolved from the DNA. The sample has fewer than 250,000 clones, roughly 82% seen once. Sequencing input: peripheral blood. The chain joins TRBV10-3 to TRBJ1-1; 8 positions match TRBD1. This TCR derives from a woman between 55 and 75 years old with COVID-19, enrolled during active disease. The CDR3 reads CAIKGSTGGNTEAFF. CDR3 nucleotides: TGTGCCATCAAAGGTTCCACAGGGGGGAACACTGAAGCTTTCTTT.